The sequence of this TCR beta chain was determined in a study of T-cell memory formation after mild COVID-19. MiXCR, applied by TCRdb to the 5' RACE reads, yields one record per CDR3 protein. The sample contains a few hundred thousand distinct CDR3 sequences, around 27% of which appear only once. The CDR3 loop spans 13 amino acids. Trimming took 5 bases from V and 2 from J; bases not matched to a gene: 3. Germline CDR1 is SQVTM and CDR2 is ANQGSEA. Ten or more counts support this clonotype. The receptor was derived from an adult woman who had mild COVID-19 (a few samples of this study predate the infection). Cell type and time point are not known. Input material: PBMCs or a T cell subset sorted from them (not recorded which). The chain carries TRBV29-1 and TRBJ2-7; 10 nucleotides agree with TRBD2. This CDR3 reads CSVLLAGTYEQYF. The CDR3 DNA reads TGCAGCGTTCTACTAGCGGGGACCTACGAGCAGTACTTC.